These T cell receptor beta chains were read from a single sample in a study of CD8 T cells in ankylosing spondylitis. TCRdb re-analysed the 5' RACE reads in MiXCR, keeping a single row per CDR3 protein. The sample shows around 160,000 distinct CDR3 sequences, 11% of them seen only once. Sample: blood, either unsorted or a sorted T cell fraction (not recorded which). The receptors stem from a male donor with ankylosing spondylitis or in good health (not recorded which). Each CDR3 is given with its conserved first and last residue. A D gene is named only where the DNA matches it firmly. The size of a clone is reported for some rows only, either as once, few or many, or as a class for expanded clones.

>many|TRBD1|16|TRBJ1-3|TRBV28
TGTGCCAGCAGTGTTCTACAGGGGCTCTCTGGAAACACCATATATTTT
CASSVLQGLSGNTIYF
>many|NA|14|TRBJ2-1|TRBV6-2/TRBV6-3
TGTGCCAGCAGCGTTGTTCCTGGGTACAATGAGCAGTTCTTC
CASSVVPGYNEQFF
>NA|NA|17|TRBJ2-1|TRBV10-2
TGCGCCAGCAGCAGGCTGGACACCACGAGCTCCTACAATGAGCAGTTCTTC
CASSRLDTTSSYNEQFF
>many|NA|14|TRBJ2-1|TRBV29-1
TGCAGCGTTGAGAGGGACTTCCCGGCCAATGAGCAGTTCTTC
CSVERDFPANEQFF
>many|NA|16|TRBJ2-1|TRBV12-3/TRBV12-4
TGTGCCAGCAGTCGGGGGAACCGGGGCTCCTACAATGAGCAGTTCTTC
CASSRGNRGSYNEQFF
>many|NA|14|TRBJ2-3|TRBV2
TGTGCCAGCAGTGAAGCGCTAGGAACAGATACGCAGTATTTT
CASSEALGTDTQYF
>many|NA|15|TRBJ1-6|TRBV7-9
TGTGCCAGCAGCCCCTACAGGGTGATGAATTCACCCCTCCACTTT
CASSPYRVMNSPLHF
>few|TRBD1|14|TRBJ2-1|TRBV20-1
TGCAGTGCTAGAGGTTGGACAGGGACCAGTGAGCAGTTCTTC
CSARGWTGTSEQFF
>many|NA|15|TRBJ2-3|TRBV12-3/TRBV12-4
TGTGCCAGCAGCTCCCCTCTCTCCAGAACAGATACGCAGTATTTT
CASSSPLSRTDTQYF
>many|NA|16|TRBJ2-5|TRBV20-1
TGCAGTGCTAGCCCCCTAGAAAATGACAGGAGGGAGACCCAGTACTTC
CSASPLENDRRETQYF
>many|TRBD2|16|TRBJ2-3|TRBV5-1
TGCGCCAGCAGCCCCGGGGGACTAGCGGGGGGGGATACGCAGTATTTT
CASSPGGLAGGDTQYF
>few|TRBD2|17|TRBJ2-1|TRBV3-1
TGTGCCAGCAGCCTTTTTCTACTAGCGGGGGCAGGCAATGAGCAGTTCTTC
CASSLFLLAGAGNEQFF
>many|TRBD2|16|TRBJ2-3|TRBV3-1
TGTGCCAGCAGCCCTTCCCCGGGCGGGGGAGTTGGTACGCAGTATTTT
CASSPSPGGGVGTQYF
>few|NA|15|TRBJ1-1|TRBV7-2
TGTGCCAGCAGCTTAACACCCATGAGGGGGACTGAAGCTTTCTTT
CASSLTPMRGTEAFF
>many|TRBD1|14|TRBJ1-1|TRBV5-1
TGCGCCAGCAGCTTGGGGGACAGAACCACTGAAGCTTTCTTT
CASSLGDRTTEAFF
>few|TRBD2|15|TRBJ2-3|TRBV11-3
TGTGCCAGCAGCTTAGGGGAGGGGTACACAGATACGCAGTATTTT
CASSLGEGYTDTQYF
>NA|NA|16|TRBJ2-3|TRBV20-1
TGCAGTGCTAGAGATATATCAGTTTCAAGCACAGATACGCAGTATTTT
CSARDISVSSTDTQYF
>NA|TRBD2|16|TRBJ2-5|TRBV4-1
TGCGCCAGCAGTCAGTCTAGCGGGAGGGGGAAAGAGACCCAGTACTTC
CASSQSSGRGKETQYF
>many|TRBD2|16|TRBJ2-5|TRBV4-3
TGCGCCAGCAGCCAAGAGTGGGAGGGTCTACAAGAGACCCAGTACTTC
CASSQEWEGLQETQYF
>many|NA|14|TRBJ2-1|TRBV5-1
TGCGCCAGCAGCCAGGAACAGATCTACAATGAGCAGTTCTTC
CASSQEQIYNEQFF
>many|NA|13|TRBJ2-7|TRBV20-1
TGCAGTGCTAGAAGGACAGCTACCTACGAGCAGTACTTC
CSARRTATYEQYF
>many|TRBD2|16|TRBJ2-3|TRBV10-3
TGTGCCATCAGTGCGGTTAGCGGGAGTGCGACAGATACGCAGTATTTT
CAISAVSGSATDTQYF
>few|NA|15|TRBJ1-5|TRBV12-3/TRBV12-4
TGTGCCAGCAAATACCGGGACGGTAGCAATCAGCCCCAGCATTTT
CASKYRDGSNQPQHF
>few|TRBD2|17|TRBJ2-5|TRBV3-1
TGTGCCAGTAGCCGGAGACTAGCGGGGGATCGGGCGGAGACCCAGTACTTC
CASSRRLAGDRAETQYF
>NA|TRBD1|16|TRBJ1-1|TRBV27
TGTGCCAGCAGTTTATACCCCTGGACAGGGGACACTGAAGCTTTCTTT
CASSLYPWTGDTEAFF
>many|TRBD1|14|TRBJ1-1|TRBV4-1
TGCGCCAGCAGCCGGGACAGGAGGAACACTGAAGCTTTCTTT
CASSRDRRNTEAFF
>many|TRBD2|17|TRBJ2-1|TRBV4-2
TGTGCCAGCAGCCAGAGGTGGGGAGGGAACTCAGGGAATGAGCAGTTCTTC
CASSQRWGGNSGNEQFF
>many|NA|12|TRBJ1-1|TRBV29-1
TGCAGCGTTGATAGGACATCCACTGAAGCTTTCTTT
CSVDRTSTEAFF
>many|NA|16|TRBJ1-2|TRBV3-1
TGTGCCAGCAGCCGACGGTTGGTGGGGTATAACTATGGCTACACCTTC
CASSRRLVGYNYGYTF
>NA|NA|13|TRBJ1-1|TRBV5-1
TGCGCCAGCAGCTTGAGGGACGGAGGAGAAGCTTTCTTT
CASSLRDGGEAFF
>many|NA|14|TRBJ1-6|TRBV20-1
TGCAGTGCTAGTCCGGGTTACTATAATTCACCCCTCCACTTT
CSASPGYYNSPLHF
>many|TRBD1|15|TRBJ2-1|TRBV5-1
TGCGCCAGCAGCTTCCCGGGACAGGGGGCACTGGAGCAGTTCTTC
CASSFPGQGALEQFF
>many|NA|12|TRBJ2-7|TRBV5-1
TGCGCCAGCAGCCCCAGGGGGGCCGAGCAGTACTTC
CASSPRGAEQYF
>many|TRBD2|14|TRBJ2-3|TRBV12-3/TRBV12-4
TGTGCCAGCACTACGGCGATGCGGGGGAGTACGCAGTATTTT
CASTTAMRGSTQYF
>many|NA|17|TRBJ1-4|TRBV5-1
TGCGCCAGCAGCTTGGGATGGAGCCCCGGCGAGAATGAAAAACTGTTTTTT
CASSLGWSPGENEKLFF
>few|NA|13|TRBJ2-7|TRBV30
TGTGCCTGGAGTAGTCAACGGGCCTACGAGCAGTACTTC
CAWSSQRAYEQYF
>many|TRBD1|14|TRBJ1-2|TRBV12-3/TRBV12-4
TGTGCCAGCAGTCCTTCAGGGGGTCTAGATGGCTACACCTTC
CASSPSGGLDGYTF
>many|NA|11|TRBJ2-2|TRBV5-1
TGCGCCAGCAGCTTATCCGGGGAGCTGTTTTTT
CASSLSGELFF
>many|NA|15|TRBJ2-2|TRBV5-1
TGCGCCAGCAGATCTGAGTTCGCGAACACCGGGGAGCTGTTTTTT
CASRSEFANTGELFF
>few|NA|15|TRBJ2-7|TRBV15
TGTGCCACCAGCAGTCGGCGGGGCCGAAACTACGAGCAGTACTTC
CATSSRRGRNYEQYF
>many|TRBD1|14|TRBJ2-3|TRBV2
TGTGCCAGCAACCAGGGGGTAGGCACAGATACGCAGTATTTT
CASNQGVGTDTQYF